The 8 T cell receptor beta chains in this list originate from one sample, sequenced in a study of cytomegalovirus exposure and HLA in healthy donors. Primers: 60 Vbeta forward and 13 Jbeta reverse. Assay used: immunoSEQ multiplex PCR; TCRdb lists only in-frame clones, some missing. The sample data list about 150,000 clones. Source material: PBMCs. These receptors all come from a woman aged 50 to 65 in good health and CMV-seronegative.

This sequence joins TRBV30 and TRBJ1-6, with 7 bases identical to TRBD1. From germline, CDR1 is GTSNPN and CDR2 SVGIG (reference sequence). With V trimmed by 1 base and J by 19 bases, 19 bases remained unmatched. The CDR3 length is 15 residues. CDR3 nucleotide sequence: TGTGCCTGGAGTGGTCTTCCGACAGGGCCAAGGGTAGTACACTTT. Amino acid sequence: CAWSGLPTGPRVVHF.

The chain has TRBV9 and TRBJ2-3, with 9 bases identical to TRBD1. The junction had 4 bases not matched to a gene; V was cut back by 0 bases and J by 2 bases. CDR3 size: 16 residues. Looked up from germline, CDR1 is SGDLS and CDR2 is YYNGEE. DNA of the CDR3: TGTGCCAGCAGCGTAGGGGGACAGGGAATCACAGATACGCAGTATTTT. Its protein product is CASSVGGQGITDTQYF.

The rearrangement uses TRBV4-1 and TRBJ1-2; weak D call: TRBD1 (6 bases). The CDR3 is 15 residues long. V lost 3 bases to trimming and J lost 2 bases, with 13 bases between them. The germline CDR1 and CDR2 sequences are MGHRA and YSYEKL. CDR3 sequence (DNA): TGCGCCAGCAGCCAGAGGGTGGACAGCAACTATGGCTACACCTTC. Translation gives CASSQRVDSNYGYTF.

The CDR3 DNA is TGCGCCAGCAGCCAAGATGGCACAGGGCGTACATCCTATGGCTACACCTTC. As protein: CASSQDGTGRTSYGYTF. The gene calls are TRBV4-1 and TRBJ1-2; D is possibly TRBD1 (6 bases). V lost 0 bases and J lost 4, with 18 bases in between. The CDR3 loop spans 17 amino acids. From germline, CDR1 is MGHRA and CDR2 YSYEKL.

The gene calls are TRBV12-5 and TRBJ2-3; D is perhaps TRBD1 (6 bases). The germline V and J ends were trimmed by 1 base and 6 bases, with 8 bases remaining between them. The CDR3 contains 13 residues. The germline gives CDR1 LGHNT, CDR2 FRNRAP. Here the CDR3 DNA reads TGTGCTAGTGGTTTGGGGACAGAGGATACGCAGTATTTT. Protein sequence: CASGLGTEDTQYF.

CDR3 nucleotide sequence: TGCGCCAGCAGCGTAGACAGCTTACAAGAGACCCAGTACTTC. It codes for CASSVDSLQETQYF. The gene calls are TRBV5-1 and TRBJ2-5; weak D call: TRBD1 (5 bases). Looked up from germline, CDR1 is SGHRS and CDR2 is YFSETQ. CDR3 length equals 14 residues. Trimming shortened V by 4 bases and J by 2 bases, and 12 bases separated the two germline ends. Using reference TRBV5-1 and TRBJ2-5 for the parts outside the CDR3, the full variable domain is KAGVTQTPRYLIKTRGQQVTLSCSPISGHRSVSWYQQTPGQGLQFLFEYFSETQRNKGNFPGRFSGRQFSNSRSEMNVSTLELGDSALYLCASSVDSLQETQYFGPGTRLLVL.

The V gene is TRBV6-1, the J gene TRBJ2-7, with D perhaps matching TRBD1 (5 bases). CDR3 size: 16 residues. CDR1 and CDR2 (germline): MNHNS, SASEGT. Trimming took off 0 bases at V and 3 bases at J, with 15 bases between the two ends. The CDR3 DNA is TGTGCCAGCAGTGAAGCGCCAGGTTCAGGGTTCTACGAGCAGTACTTC. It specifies CASSEAPGSGFYEQYF.

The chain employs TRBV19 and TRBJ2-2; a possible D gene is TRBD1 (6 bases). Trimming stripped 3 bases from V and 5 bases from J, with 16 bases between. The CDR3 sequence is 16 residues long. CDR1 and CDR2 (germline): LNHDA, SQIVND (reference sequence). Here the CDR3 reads CASSMRVRGRTGELFF. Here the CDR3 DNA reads TGTGCCAGTAGTATGAGGGTCAGGGGAAGGACCGGGGAGCTGTTTTTT. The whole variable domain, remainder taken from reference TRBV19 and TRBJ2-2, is DGGITQSPKYLFRKEGQNVTLSCEQNLNHDAMYWYRQDPGQGLRLIYYSQIVNDFQKGDIAEGYSVSREKKESFPLTVTSAQKNPTAFYLCASSMRVRGRTGELFFGEGSRLTVL.